Below, 22 T cell receptor beta chains from the same sample are listed, as sequenced in a study of early T cells in non-severe SARS-CoV-2 infection. TCRdb analysed the 5' RACE reads with MiXCR anew, one entry per CDR3 protein. The sample includes tens of thousands of distinct CDR3 sequences, 4.2% seen only once; the top ten take around 4.8%. The specimen was whole blood. These receptors came from an adult who was a healthcare worker with PCR-confirmed SARS-CoV-2 infection or an uninfected control (not recorded which).

This clonotype turned up a few times. The CDR3 nucleotides read TGCAGTGCTAGTTCCTCTTGGGGCTACACCTTC. Amino acids: CSASSSWGYTF. V is TRBV20-1 and J is TRBJ1-2; no reliable D call. Germline V gene sequence: CDR1 DFQATT, CDR2 SNEGSKA (reference sequence). CDR3 length: 11 residues. V was cut by 3 bases and J by 8 bases, with 10 bases left in between.

This clonotype was counted many times. CDR3: CASSLVGVSTDTQYF. In nucleotides, the CDR3 is TGTGCCAGCAGCTTAGTCGGGGTTAGCACAGATACGCAGTATTTT. The J gene is TRBJ2-3, the V gene TRBV7-2, with D possibly being TRBD2 (5 bases). The V end was cut by 1 base, the J end by 0 bases, with 8 bases between. The CDR3 sequence is 15 residues long. CDR1 is SGHTA, CDR2 FQGNSA, per germline.

In this sample, this clonotype turned up many times. This chain uses TRBV7-3 with TRBJ2-1; tentative D call: TRBD2 (5 bases). The CDR3 loop spans 15 amino acids. CDR1 SGHTA and CDR2 FQGTGA come from the germline V gene. Trimming took off 0 bases at V and 8 bases at J, with 14 bases between the two ends. The CDR3 region has the DNA TGTGCCAGCAGCTTAACGGGGAGTATAGTTGATGAGCAGTTCTTC. It yields the protein CASSLTGSIVDEQFF.

This clonotype showed up many times. The chain carries TRBV10-2 and TRBJ2-7, with 7 positions matching TRBD2. This CDR3 spans 13 amino acids. Unmatched junction bases numbered 6, after V lost 2 bases and J lost 8 bases. Looked up from germline, CDR1 is WSHSY and CDR2 is SAAADI. The CDR3 loop is CASSEPQGGKQYF. The CDR3 DNA is TGCGCCAGCAGTGAGCCCCAGGGAGGGAAGCAGTACTTC.

In this sample, this clonotype turned up many times. The V gene is TRBV20-1, the J gene TRBJ2-5; D perhaps matches TRBD1 (6 bases). Germline V gene sequence: CDR1 DFQATT, CDR2 SNEGSKA (reference sequence). This CDR3 is 13 amino acids long. Trimming took 6 bases from V and 4 from J, leaving 15 bases between them. The chain's CDR3 is CSALYRVVETQYF. The CDR3 DNA sequence: TGCAGTGCCCTCTACAGGGTTGTAGAGACCCAGTACTTC.

At least ten counts were recorded for this clonotype. This sequence joins TRBV6-6 and TRBJ1-2, with a possible D match to TRBD1 (6 bases). Trimming left V 5 bases short and J 7 bases short, with 11 bases between. Germline lookup yields CDR1 MNHNY and CDR2 SVGAGI (reference sequence). This CDR3 region has 12 residues. CDR3 sequence (DNA): TGTGCCAGCAGTATCGACAGGTCTGGCTACACCTTC. Protein: CASSIDRSGYTF.

This clonotype was counted many times. The chain couples TRBV7-6 to TRBJ2-2; 7 bases are shared with TRBD1. The CDR3 loop spans 13 amino acids. V was clipped by 4 bases and J by 7 bases; unmatched bases: 3. Germline values: CDR1 SGHVS, CDR2 FNYEAQ. CDR3 in amino acids: CASSSQGYGELFF. The CDR3 nucleotides read TGTGCCAGCAGCTCACAGGGGTACGGGGAGCTGTTTTTT.

This clonotype was detected ten times or more. The rearrangement uses TRBV20-1 and TRBJ2-2; no definite D call. Trimming left V 0 bases short and J 0 bases short, with 11 bases between. The CDR3 is 16 residues long. Germline V gene data show CDR1 as DFQATT and CDR2 as SNEGSKA (reference sequence). CDR3 coding DNA: TGCAGTGCTAGAGATTTCCGGATGGCGAACACCGGGGAGCTGTTTTTT. Translated, it gives CSARDFRMANTGELFF.

This clonotype was seen repeatedly, ten times or more. The genes are TRBV12-3 or TRBV12-4 and TRBJ2-7; D gene uncertain. This CDR3 has 14 residues. V lost 6 bases to trimming and J lost 4 bases, with 16 bases between them. CDR3 loop: CASSLQGLEYEQYF. The CDR3 DNA reads TGTGCCAGCAGCCTCCAAGGGCTAGAGTACGAGCAGTACTTC.

By proportion, this clonotype is medium-sized (0.01 to 0.1%). The gene calls are TRBV20-1 and TRBJ2-1, with a tentative D call TRBD2 (6 bases). CDR1 is DFQATT and CDR2 is SNEGSKA in the germline V gene (reference sequence). Trimming took 2 bases from V and 8 from J, leaving 25 bases between them. The CDR3 has 17 residues. The CDR3 DNA is TGCAGTGCTAGATCGGGGGTTGGGCTAGGGGATTCCGATGAGCAGTTCTTC. Protein product: CSARSGVGLGDSDEQFF.

In its sample, this clonotype was seen many times. The chain carries TRBV28 and TRBJ2-5; no definite D call. This CDR3 contains 11 residues. The V and J ends lost 7 bases and 6 bases respectively, with 9 bases between them. Per germline, CDR1 MDHEN and CDR2 SYDVKM. The CDR3 sequence is CASTSYQTQYF. CDR3 coding DNA: TGTGCCAGCACCTCCTACCAGACCCAGTACTTC.

This clonotype has at least ten counts. The chain combines TRBV10-3 with TRBJ1-5, with unresolved D. CDR1 is ENHRY, CDR2 SYGVKD, per germline. The CDR3 is 12 residues long. Trimming cost V 6 bases and J 4 bases, with 7 bases left between them. The CDR3, as DNA: TGTGCCATCAGCGCCATTAATCAGCCCCAGCATTTT. Its protein is CAISAINQPQHF.

CDR3 in amino acids: CASSLPGSRSDTQYF. In DNA, the CDR3 is TGTGCCAGCAGTTTACCCGGGAGTAGGTCAGATACGCAGTATTTT. The chain joins TRBV28 to TRBJ2-3; a possible D gene is TRBD2 (6 bases). The V and J ends lost 2 bases and 4 bases respectively, with 13 bases between them. The CDR3 is 15 residues long. Germline V lookup: CDR1 MDHEN, CDR2 SYDVKM.

This clonotype showed up just a few times. The V gene is TRBV9, the J gene TRBJ2-7, with unresolved D. Germline V lookup: CDR1 SGDLS, CDR2 YYNGEE. The CDR3 extends over 14 amino acids. V lost 0 bases and J lost 5, with 12 bases in between. For the CDR3, the DNA is TGTGCCAGCAGCGTAGGACTTACCGTCGACGAGCAGTACTTC. As protein: CASSVGLTVDEQYF.

This clonotype occurred many times. The gene calls are TRBV6-2 or TRBV6-3 and TRBJ1-5; 9 bases are shared with TRBD1. The CDR3 runs 14 residues. Trimming removed 5 bases from V and 6 bases from J; junction bases left unmatched: 5. The germline gives CDR1 MNHEY, CDR2 SVGEGT. The chain's CDR3 is CASSLQGASQPQHF. CDR3 nucleotides: TGTGCCAGCAGTCTACAGGGGGCGAGTCAGCCCCAGCATTTT.

The sample holds many counts of this clonotype. The chain employs TRBV11-2 and TRBJ2-1; 7 nucleotides match TRBD2. The V segment lost 7 bases and the J segment 5 bases; nucleotides outside the gene matches: 5. This CDR3 is 13 amino acids long. Germline-derived CDR1 and CDR2 are SGHAT and FQNNGV. DNA of the CDR3: TGTGCCAGCAAAGGGGAGGGCGACAATGAGCAGTTCTTC. It yields the protein CASKGEGDNEQFF.

This clonotype was counted many times. The rearrangement links TRBV27 to TRBJ1-5; D perhaps matches TRBD1 (6 bases). CDR3 length: 13 amino acids. Germline CDR1 reads MNHEY; CDR2 reads SMNVEV (reference sequence). Trimming took off 8 bases at V and 5 bases at J, with 13 bases between the two ends. The CDR3 DNA reads as TGTGCCAGCTCCCAGGACAGATATCAGCCCCAGCATTTT. Translation gives CASSQDRYQPQHF.

This clonotype was counted only a few times. The chain is built from TRBV7-8 and TRBJ2-1; 7 nucleotides line up with TRBD2. The germline V gene has CDR1 SGHVS and CDR2 FQNEAQ. This CDR3 has 17 residues. After removal of 1 base from V and 3 bases from J, the junction contained 9 bases not matched to a gene. CDR3 nucleotide sequence: TGTGCCAGCAGCTTAGTCATAGGGGCGGGAGTCTACAATGAGCAGTTCTTC. Encoded protein: CASSLVIGAGVYNEQFF.

This clonotype showed up many times. This sequence joins TRBV7-9 and TRBJ2-2; 7 bases align to TRBD2. This CDR3 has 14 amino acids. Germline loops: CDR1 SEHNR, CDR2 FQNEAQ (reference sequence). The V segment lost 6 bases and the J segment 4 bases; nucleotides outside the gene matches: 5. For the CDR3, the DNA is TGTGCCAGCAGTTTAACGGGGGGCACCGGGGAGCTGTTTTTT. Protein sequence: CASSLTGGTGELFF.

Many counts were recorded for this clonotype. The chain uses TRBV19 and TRBJ1-2; D possibly corresponds to TRBD1 (6 bases). CDR1 is LNHDA, CDR2 SQIVND, per germline (reference sequence). V lost 9 bases to trimming and J lost 4 bases, with 24 bases between them. This CDR3 contains 16 residues. The CDR3 region has the DNA TGTGCCAGGATCATACAGGGCCACGCCAGGGGCTATGGCTACACCTTC. It yields the protein CARIIQGHARGYGYTF. The full variable domain, completed using reference TRBV19 and TRBJ1-2, is DGGITQSPKYLFRKEGQNVTLSCEQNLNHDAMYWYRQDPGQGLRLIYYSQIVNDFQKGDIAEGYSVSREKKESFPLTVTSAQKNPTAFYLCARIIQGHARGYGYTFGSGTRLTVV.

At least ten counts were recorded for this clonotype. The chain uses TRBV19 and TRBJ2-1, with 9 positions matching TRBD2. CDR1 is LNHDA and CDR2 is SQIVND in the germline V gene (reference sequence). V trimming: 7 bases; J trimming: 3 bases; junction bases outside the gene matches: 7. The CDR3 runs to 15 residues. CDR3 sequence (DNA): TGTGCCAGTAATGTAGCGGGAGAGGGCTACAATGAGCAGTTCTTC. Residues: CASNVAGEGYNEQFF.

This clonotype has at least ten counts. The chain carries TRBV10-2 and TRBJ2-4; the match to TRBD1 covers 9 bases. CDR1 WSHSY and CDR2 SAAADI come from the germline V gene. This CDR3 spans 15 amino acids. Trimming at V came to 6 bases and at J to 6 bases, leaving 9 bases not matched to a gene. The CDR3 region has the DNA TGCGCCAGCAGCTCCGACAGGGGGAACGGAAACATTCAGTACTTC. This gives the protein CASSSDRGNGNIQYF.